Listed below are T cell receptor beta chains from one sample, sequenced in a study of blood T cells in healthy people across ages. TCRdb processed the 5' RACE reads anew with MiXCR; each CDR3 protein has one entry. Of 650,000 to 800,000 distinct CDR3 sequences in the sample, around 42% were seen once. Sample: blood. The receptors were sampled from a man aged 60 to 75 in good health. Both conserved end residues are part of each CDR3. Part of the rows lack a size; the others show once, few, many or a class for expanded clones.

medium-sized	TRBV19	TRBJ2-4	CASSTSGFTLAKNIQYF
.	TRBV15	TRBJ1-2	CATKPDTFYGYTF
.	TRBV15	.	CATSRDRQVGEQYF
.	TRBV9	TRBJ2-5	CASSVGLANHNEQYF
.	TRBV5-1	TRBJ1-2	CASSSPQGNYGYTF
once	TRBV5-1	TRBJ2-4	CASSSTGVENIQYF
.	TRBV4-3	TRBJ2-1	CASSPLAGGQIEQFF
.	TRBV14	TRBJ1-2	CASGPDRNYGYTF
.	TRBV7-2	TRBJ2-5	CASRQQGAGETQYF
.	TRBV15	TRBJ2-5	CATSTELVDQETQYF
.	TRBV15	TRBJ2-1	CATSRGPGPSSYNELFF
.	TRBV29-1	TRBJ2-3	CSVYRDRGTGDTQYF
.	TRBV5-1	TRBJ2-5	CASSLRTGREETQHF
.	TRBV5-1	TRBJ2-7	CASSLTRDTTSRGYEQYF
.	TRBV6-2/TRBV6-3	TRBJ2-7	CASTLTSGVYNEQYF
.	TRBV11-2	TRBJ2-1	CASSVETSGAPNGFF
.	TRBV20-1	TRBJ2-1	CSARAGPNEQFF
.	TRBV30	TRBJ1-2	CAWSFFGAGTYGYTF
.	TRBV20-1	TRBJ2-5	CSARDLSGLAGGPSYNEQYF
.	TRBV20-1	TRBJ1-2	CSARIRGPRGYTF
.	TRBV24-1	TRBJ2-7	CATSVWGEVYEQYF
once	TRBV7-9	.	CASSRVGTASEQYF
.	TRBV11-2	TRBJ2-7	CASSTDRAQEQYF
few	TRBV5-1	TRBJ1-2	CASSLEGLDYGYTF
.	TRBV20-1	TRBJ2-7	CSARRTGSHEQYF
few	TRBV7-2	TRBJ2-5	CASSLVPGQETQYF
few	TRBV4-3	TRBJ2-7	CASSPGLVSYEQYF
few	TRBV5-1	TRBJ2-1	CASSLDSGGRYNEQFF
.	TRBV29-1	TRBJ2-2	CSADEGTGELFF
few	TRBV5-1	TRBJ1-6	CASSPGARGYNSPLHF
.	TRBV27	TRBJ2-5	CASRVLDQETQYF
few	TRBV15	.	CATSRTGTGIRETQYF
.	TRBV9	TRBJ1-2	CASSVGTVPANYGYTF
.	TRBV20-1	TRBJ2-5	CSGKLAGRNQETQYF
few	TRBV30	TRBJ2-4	CAWSNRGNIQYF
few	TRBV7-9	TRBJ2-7	CASSFPPPVTYEQYF
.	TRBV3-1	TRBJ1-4	CASSRRTGEEKLFF
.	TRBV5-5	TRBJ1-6	CASSLVQNSPLHF
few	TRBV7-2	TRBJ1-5	CASSVDRGRIQPQHF
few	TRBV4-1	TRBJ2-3	CASSQIAGGTTDTQYF
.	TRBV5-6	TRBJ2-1	CASSRGAGGENEQFF
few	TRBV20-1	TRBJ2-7	CSARTMGFGSYEQYF
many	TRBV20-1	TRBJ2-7	CSASTRGVSYEQYF
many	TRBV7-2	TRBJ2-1	CASSTPGTSGGLTYNEQFF
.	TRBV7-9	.	CASSSTGEGSYEQYF
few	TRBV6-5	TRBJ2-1	CASSSHGGGSYNEQFF
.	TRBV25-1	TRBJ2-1	CASAGGKGYNEQFF
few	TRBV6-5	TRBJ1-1	CASKAANTEAFF
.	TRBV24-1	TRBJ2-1	CATSDWGGEARRLFF